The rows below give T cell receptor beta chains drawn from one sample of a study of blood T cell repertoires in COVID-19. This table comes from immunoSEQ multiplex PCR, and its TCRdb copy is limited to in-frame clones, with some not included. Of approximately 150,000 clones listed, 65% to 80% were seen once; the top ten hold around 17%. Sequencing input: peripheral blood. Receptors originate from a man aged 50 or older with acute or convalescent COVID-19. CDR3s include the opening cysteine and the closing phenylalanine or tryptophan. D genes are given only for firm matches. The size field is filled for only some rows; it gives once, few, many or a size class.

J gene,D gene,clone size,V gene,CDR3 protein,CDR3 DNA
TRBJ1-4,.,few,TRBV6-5,CASSYSGVGGEKLFF,TGTGCCAGCAGTTACTCCGGGGTTGGTGGGGAAAAACTGTTTTTT
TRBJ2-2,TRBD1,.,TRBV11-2,CASSSESGQGWTGELFF,TGTGCCAGCAGCTCCGAATCGGGACAGGGGTGGACCGGGGAGCTGTTTTTT
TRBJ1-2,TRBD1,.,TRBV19,CASIEGGTADGYTF,TGTGCCAGTATCGAAGGTGGGACAGCGGATGGCTACACCTTC
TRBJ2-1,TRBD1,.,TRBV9,CASSVAGGGQGKGEQFF,TGTGCCAGCAGCGTAGCCGGGGGGGGACAGGGGAAAGGTGAGCAGTTCTTC
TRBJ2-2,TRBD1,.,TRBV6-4,CASSDFPGQGLPGELFF,TGTGCCAGCAGTGACTTTCCGGGACAGGGATTGCCCGGGGAGCTGTTTTTT
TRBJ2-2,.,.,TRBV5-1,CASSFPASNTGELFF,TGCGCCAGCAGCTTTCCAGCGTCGAACACCGGGGAGCTGTTTTTT
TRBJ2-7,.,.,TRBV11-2,CASSLVGWGAYEQYF,TGTGCCAGCAGCTTAGTTGGGTGGGGGGCCTACGAGCAGTACTTC
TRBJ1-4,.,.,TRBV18,CASSPSRDMNEKLFF,TGTGCCAGCTCACCCTCTCGGGACATGAATGAAAAACTGTTTTTT
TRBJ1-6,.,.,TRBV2,CASTGYKNNSPLHF,TGTGCCAGTACAGGTTACAAGAATAATTCACCCCTCCACTTT
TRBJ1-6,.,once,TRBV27,CASSFRDPNSPLHF,TGTGCCAGCAGTTTCAGGGATCCTAATTCACCCCTCCACTTT
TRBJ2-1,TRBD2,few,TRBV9,CASSPGLDLGGGYNEQFF,TGTGCCAGCAGCCCCGGCCTTGATTTAGGCGGGGGGTACAATGAGCAGTTCTTC
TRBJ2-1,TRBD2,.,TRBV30,CAWRPGGVRNEQFF,TGTGCCTGGAGACCGGGGGGGGTTAGAAATGAGCAGTTCTTC
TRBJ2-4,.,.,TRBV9,CASSPVAGGIQYF,TGTGCCAGCAGCCCCGTCGCTGGAGGGATTCAGTACTTC
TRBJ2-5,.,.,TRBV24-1,CATSDSTLGRETQYF,TGTGCCACCAGTGATTCGACTCTAGGGAGGGAGACCCAGTACTTC
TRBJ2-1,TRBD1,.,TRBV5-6,CASSLSGTGRNEQFF,TGTGCCAGCAGCTTATCCGGGACAGGGCGGAATGAGCAGTTCTTC
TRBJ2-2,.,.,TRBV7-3,CASSSLAGGELFF,TGTGCCAGCAGCTCCCTAGCCGGCGGGGAGCTGTTTTTT
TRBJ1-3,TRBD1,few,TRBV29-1,CSASGGQGFPGNTIYF,TGCAGCGCTTCAGGGGGTCAGGGATTCCCTGGAAACACCATATATTTT
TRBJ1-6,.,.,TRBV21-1,CASNKRPDRYNSPLHF,TGTGCCAGCAACAAACGCCCCGACAGATATAATTCACCCCTCCACTTT
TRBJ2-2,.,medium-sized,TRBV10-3,CAIRNSQGLGELFF,TGTGCCATCAGGAACAGCCAGGGGCTTGGGGAGCTGTTTTTT
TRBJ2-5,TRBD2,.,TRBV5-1,CASSSTGTSGLETQYF,TGCGCCAGCAGCTCAACGGGGACTAGCGGTTTGGAGACCCAGTACTTC
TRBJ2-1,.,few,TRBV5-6,CASSLDSYNEQFF,TGTGCCAGCAGCTTGGACAGCTACAATGAGCAGTTCTTC
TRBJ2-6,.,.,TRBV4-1,CASSRAPEGGTGSGANVLTF,TGCGCCAGCAGCCGGGCGCCAGAGGGTGGTACGGGCTCTGGGGCCAACGTCCTGACTTTC
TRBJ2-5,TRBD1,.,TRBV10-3,CAISARTGQETQYF,TGTGCCATCAGTGCGCGGACAGGCCAAGAGACCCAGTACTTC
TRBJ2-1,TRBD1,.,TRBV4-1,CASSQGGQGVNEQFF,TGCGCCAGCAGCCAAGGTGGGCAGGGGGTCAATGAGCAGTTCTTC
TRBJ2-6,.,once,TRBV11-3,CASSKTGPSGANVLTF,TGTGCCAGCAGCAAGACAGGACCTTCTGGGGCCAACGTCCTGACTTTC
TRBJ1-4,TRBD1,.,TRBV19,CASSRGGTGGTELFF,TGTGCCAGTAGTCGAGGGGGGACAGGGGGCACTGAGCTGTTTTTT
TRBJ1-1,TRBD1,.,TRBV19,CASRDRGRTEAFF,TGTGCCAGTAGGGACAGGGGGCGAACTGAAGCTTTCTTT
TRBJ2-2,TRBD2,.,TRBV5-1,CASSLVLAGGPPNTGELFF,TGCGCCAGCAGCTTGGTCCTAGCGGGGGGCCCCCCGAACACCGGGGAGCTGTTTTTT
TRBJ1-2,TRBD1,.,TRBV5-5,CASSRTGSWGYTF,TGTGCCAGCAGCAGGACAGGGTCTTGGGGCTACACCTTC
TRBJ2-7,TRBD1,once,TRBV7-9,CASSSPGQGAQEQYF,TGTGCCAGCAGCTCACCGGGACAGGGGGCGCAAGAGCAGTACTTC
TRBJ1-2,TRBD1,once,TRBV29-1,CSDNLDGTGAKINYGYTF,TGCAGCGACAATTTAGACGGGACAGGGGCTAAGATTAACTATGGCTACACCTTC
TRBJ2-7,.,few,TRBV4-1,CASSQDWQGSYEQYF,TGCGCCAGCAGCCAAGATTGGCAGGGCTCCTACGAGCAGTACTTC
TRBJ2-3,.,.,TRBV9,CASSVEGSRTDTQYF,TGTGCCAGCAGCGTAGAAGGGAGCCGCACAGATACGCAGTATTTT
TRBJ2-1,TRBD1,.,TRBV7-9,CASMDRRPGLDEQFF,TGTGCCAGCATGGACAGGAGACCCGGTTTGGATGAGCAGTTCTTC
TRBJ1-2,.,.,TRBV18,CASSPDSTYGYTF,TGTGCCAGCTCCCCGGACAGTACCTATGGCTACACCTTC
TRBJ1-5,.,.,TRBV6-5,CAGSPAGVGGQPQHF,TGTGCCGGCAGCCCAGCAGGGGTCGGTGGTCAGCCCCAGCATTTT
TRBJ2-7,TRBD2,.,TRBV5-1,CASSLGGGALSYEQYF,TGCGCCAGCAGCTTGGGGGGAGGGGCCCTCTCCTACGAGCAGTACTTC
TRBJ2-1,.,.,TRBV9,CASSPGLDTNNEQFF,TGTGCCAGCAGCCCGGGACTCGATACAAACAATGAGCAGTTCTTC
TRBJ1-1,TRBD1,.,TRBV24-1,CATSDLRTGVTEAFF,TGTGCCACCAGTGATTTGAGGACAGGGGTGACTGAAGCTTTCTTT
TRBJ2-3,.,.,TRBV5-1,CASSDGTSTDTQYF,TGCGCCAGCAGCGACGGGACTAGCACAGATACGCAGTATTTT
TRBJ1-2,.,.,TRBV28,CASSTGRGYGYTF,TGTGCCAGCAGCACAGGGAGGGGCTATGGCTACACCTTC
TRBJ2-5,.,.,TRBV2,CASSRTDRQETQYF,TGTGCCAGCAGTAGGACGGACAGACAAGAGACCCAGTACTTC
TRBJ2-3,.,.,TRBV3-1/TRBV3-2,CASSPDRDTQYF,TGTGCCAGCAGCCCCGACAGAGATACGCAGTATTTT